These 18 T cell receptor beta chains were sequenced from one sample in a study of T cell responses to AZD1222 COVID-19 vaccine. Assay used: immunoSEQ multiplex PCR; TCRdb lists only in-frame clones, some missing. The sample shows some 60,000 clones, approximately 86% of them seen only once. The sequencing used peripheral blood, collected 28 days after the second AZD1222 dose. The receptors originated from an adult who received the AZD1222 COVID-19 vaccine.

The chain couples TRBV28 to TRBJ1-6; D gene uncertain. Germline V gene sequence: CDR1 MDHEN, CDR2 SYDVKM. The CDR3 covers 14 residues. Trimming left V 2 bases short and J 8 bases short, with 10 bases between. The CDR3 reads CASSLGPYDSPLHF. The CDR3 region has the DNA TGTGCCAGCAGTTTAGGGCCCTACGATTCACCCCTCCACTTT. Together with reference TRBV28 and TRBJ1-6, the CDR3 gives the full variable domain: DVKVTQSSRYLVKRTGEKVFLECVQDMDHENMFWYRQDPGLGLRLIYFSYDVKMKEKGDIPEGYSVSREKKERFSLILESASTNQTSMYLCASSLGPYDSPLHFGNGTRLTVT.

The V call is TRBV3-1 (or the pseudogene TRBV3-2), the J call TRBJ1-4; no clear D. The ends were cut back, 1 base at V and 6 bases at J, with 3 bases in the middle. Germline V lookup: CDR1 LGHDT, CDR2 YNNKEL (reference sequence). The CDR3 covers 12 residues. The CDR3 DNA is TGTGCCAGCAGCCAAGTGGATGAAAAACTGTTTTTT. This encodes CASSQVDEKLFF.

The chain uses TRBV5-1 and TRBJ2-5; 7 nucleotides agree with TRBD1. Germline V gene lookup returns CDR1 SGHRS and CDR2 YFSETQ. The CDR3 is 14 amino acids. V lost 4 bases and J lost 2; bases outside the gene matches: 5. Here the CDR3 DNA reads TGCGCCAGCAGCGCAGGACAGGAACAAGAGACCCAGTACTTC. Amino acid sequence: CASSAGQEQETQYF.

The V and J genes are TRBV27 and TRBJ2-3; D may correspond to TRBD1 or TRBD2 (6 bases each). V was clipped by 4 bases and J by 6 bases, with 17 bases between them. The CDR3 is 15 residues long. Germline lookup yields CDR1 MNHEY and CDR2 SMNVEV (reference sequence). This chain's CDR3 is CASSSGPSGADTQYF. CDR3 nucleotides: TGTGCCAGCAGTTCCGGCCCATCGGGGGCGGATACGCAGTATTTT.

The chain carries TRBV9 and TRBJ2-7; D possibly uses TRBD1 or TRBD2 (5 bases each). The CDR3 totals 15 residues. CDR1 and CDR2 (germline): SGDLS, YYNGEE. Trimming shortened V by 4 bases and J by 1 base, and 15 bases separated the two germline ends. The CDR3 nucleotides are TGTGCCAGCAGCCCTAGAGGGACCGCATCCTACGAGCAGTACTTC. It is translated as CASSPRGTASYEQYF.

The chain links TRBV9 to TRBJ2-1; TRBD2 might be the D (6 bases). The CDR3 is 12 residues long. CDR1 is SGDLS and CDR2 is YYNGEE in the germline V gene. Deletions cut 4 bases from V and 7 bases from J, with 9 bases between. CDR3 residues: CASSNGRNEQFF. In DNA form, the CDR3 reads TGTGCCAGCAGCAATGGGAGGAATGAGCAGTTCTTC. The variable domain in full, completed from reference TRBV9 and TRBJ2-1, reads DSGVTQTPKHLITATGQRVTLRCSPRSGDLSVYWYQQSLDQGLQFLIQYYNGEERAKGNILERFSAQQFPDLHSELNLSSLELGDSALYFCASSNGRNEQFFGPGTRLTVL.

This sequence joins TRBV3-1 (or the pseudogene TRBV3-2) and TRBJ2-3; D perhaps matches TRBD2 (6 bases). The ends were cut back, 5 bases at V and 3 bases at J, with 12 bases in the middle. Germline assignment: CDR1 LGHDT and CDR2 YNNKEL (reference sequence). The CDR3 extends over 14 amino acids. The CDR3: CASSSRGGTDTQYF. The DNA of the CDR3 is TGTGCCAGCAGCTCGCGGGGCGGGACAGATACGCAGTATTTT.

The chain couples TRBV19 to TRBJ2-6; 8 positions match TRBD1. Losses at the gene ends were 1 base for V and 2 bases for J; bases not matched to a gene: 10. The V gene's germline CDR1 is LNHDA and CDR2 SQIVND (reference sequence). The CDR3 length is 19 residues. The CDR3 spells CASSIALRTGLAGANVLTF. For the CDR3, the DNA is TGTGCCAGTAGTATAGCGTTGCGGACAGGGCTCGCTGGGGCCAACGTCCTGACTTTC.

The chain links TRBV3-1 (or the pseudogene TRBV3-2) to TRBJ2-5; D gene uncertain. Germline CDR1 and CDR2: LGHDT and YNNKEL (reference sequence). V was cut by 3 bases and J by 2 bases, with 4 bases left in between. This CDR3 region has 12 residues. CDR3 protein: CASSQGQETQYF. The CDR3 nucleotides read TGTGCCAGCAGCCAGGGTCAAGAGACCCAGTACTTC.

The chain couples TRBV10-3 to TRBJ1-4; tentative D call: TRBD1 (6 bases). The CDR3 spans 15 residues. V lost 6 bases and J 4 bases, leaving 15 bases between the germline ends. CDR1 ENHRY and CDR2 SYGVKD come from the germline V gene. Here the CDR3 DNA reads TGTGCCATCAGACCAGAGGACAGCAATAATGAAAAACTGTTTTTT. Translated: CAIRPEDSNNEKLFF.

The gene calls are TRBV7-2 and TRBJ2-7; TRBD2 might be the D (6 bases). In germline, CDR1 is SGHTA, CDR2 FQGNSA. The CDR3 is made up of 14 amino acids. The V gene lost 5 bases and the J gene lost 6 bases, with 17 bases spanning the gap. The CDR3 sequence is CASSPGGLAVEQYF. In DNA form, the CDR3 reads TGTGCCAGCAGCCCCGGAGGGCTAGCCGTCGAGCAGTACTTC.

CDR3 protein: CATSDFTGELFF. The DNA of the CDR3 is TGTGCCACCAGTGATTTTACCGGGGAGCTGTTTTTT. This chain connects TRBV24-1 to TRBJ2-2, with D unresolved. Germline CDR1 and CDR2: KGHDR and SFDVKD. V was clipped by 1 base and J by 5 bases, with 1 base between them. CDR3 length: 12 amino acids.

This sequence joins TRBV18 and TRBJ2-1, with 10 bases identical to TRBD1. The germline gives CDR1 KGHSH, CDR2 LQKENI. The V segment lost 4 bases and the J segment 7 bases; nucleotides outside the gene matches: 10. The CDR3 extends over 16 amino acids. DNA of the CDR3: TGTGCCAGCTCACTCCCGGGACAGGGGCCGGGTAATGAGCAGTTCTTC. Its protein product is CASSLPGQGPGNEQFF. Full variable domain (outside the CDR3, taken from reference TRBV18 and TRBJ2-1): NAGVMQNPRHLVRRRGQEARLRCSPMKGHSHVYWYRQLPEEGLKFMVYLQKENIIDESGMPKERFSAEFPKEGPSILRIQQVVRGDSAAYFCASSLPGQGPGNEQFFGPGTRLTVL.

CDR3 sequence (DNA): TGTGCCAGTAGTAGCAACAGGGGGTATAGCAATCAGCCCCAGCATTTT. This encodes CASSSNRGYSNQPQHF. This chain uses TRBV19 with TRBJ1-5; 8 bases map to TRBD1. Germline values: CDR1 LNHDA, CDR2 SQIVND (reference sequence). V shed 4 bases and J 0 bases; nucleotides not matched to a gene: 5. CDR3 size: 16 residues.

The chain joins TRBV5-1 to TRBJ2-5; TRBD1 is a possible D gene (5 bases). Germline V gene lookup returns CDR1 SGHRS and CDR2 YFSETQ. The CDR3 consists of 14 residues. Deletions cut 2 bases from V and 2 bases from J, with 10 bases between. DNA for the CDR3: TGCGCCAGCAGCTTCCAGGGTCAACAAGAGACCCAGTACTTC. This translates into CASSFQGQQETQYF.

CDR3 coding DNA: TGTGCCAGCAAACCGGGGATTGGTGGAAAACTGTTTTTT. It specifies CASKPGIGGKLFF. The V gene is TRBV27, the J gene TRBJ1-4; no clear D. This CDR3 has 13 amino acids. From germline, CDR1 is MNHEY and CDR2 SMNVEV (reference sequence). Trimming pared 7 bases from V and 10 bases from J, leaving 16 bases between.

The CDR3 loop is CASSPEPQETQYF. The CDR3 coding sequence is TGTGCCAGCTCACCAGAGCCCCAAGAGACCCAGTACTTC. The V and J genes are TRBV18 and TRBJ2-5; D is ambiguous. Trimming cost V 2 bases and J 1 base, with 5 bases left between them. The CDR3 has 13 amino acids. Germline loops: CDR1 KGHSH, CDR2 LQKENI.

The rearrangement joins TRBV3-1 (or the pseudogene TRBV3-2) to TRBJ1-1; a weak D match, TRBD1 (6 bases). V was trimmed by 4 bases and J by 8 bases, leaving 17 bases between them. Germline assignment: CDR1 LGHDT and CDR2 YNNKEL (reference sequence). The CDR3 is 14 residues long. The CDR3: CASSLPGAGAEAFF. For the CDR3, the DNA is TGTGCCAGCAGCCTCCCTGGGGCAGGGGCGGAAGCTTTCTTT.